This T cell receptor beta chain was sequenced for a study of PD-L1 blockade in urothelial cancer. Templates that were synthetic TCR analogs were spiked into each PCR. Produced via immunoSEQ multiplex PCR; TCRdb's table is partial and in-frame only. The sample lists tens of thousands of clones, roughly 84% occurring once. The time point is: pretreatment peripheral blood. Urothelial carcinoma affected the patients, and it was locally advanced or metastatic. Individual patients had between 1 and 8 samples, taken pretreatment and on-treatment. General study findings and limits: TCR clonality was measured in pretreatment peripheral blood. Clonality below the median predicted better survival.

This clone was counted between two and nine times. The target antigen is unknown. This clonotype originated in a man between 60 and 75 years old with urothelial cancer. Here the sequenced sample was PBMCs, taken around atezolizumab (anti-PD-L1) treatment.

The CDR3 DNA reads as TGTGCCACCGGATCTGGAGCGGGGGGGGCAGATACGCAGTATTTT. It translates to CATGSGAGGADTQYF. V is TRBV10-3 and J is TRBJ2-3; 10 bases are shared with TRBD2. This CDR3 is 15 amino acids long. Germline V lookup: CDR1 ENHRY, CDR2 SYGVKD. The junction had 11 bases not matched to a gene; V was cut back by 10 bases and J by 4 bases.